This T cell receptor beta chain was documented in a study of monozygotic twins with inflammatory bowel disease. Findings and caveats of the study: Among IBD patients, TCRbeta diversity (inverse Simpson) was lower than in healthy co-twins. Support for any single strong IBD-associated signal or clonotype was not found.

Each sample had eight separate cDNA synthesis reactions. Template-switch reactions added UMIs with a 6-nucleotide sample barcode. TCRdb re-called the 5' RACE reads, yielding one record per CDR3 amino acid sequence without DNA. Its listing shows approximately 400,000 distinct CDR3 sequences. Looked up from germline, CDR1 is SGHRS and CDR2 is YFSETQ. The CDR3 is 14 amino acids. As regards this clonotype: No antigen is known for it.

Material: blood. The sequence came from a human donor with ulcerative colitis or Crohn's disease, or a healthy co-twin of an affected twin (not recorded which). The chain joins TRBV5-1 to TRBJ2-5; TCRdb designates TRBD1, a call that cannot be tested without DNA. The CDR3: CASSFQGLQETQYF. The full variable domain, in which reference TRBV5-1 and TRBJ2-5 provide the parts outside the CDR3, is KAGVTQTPRYLIKTRGQQVTLSCSPISGHRSVSWYQQTPGQGLQFLFEYFSETQRNKGNFPGRFSGRQFSNSRSEMNVSTLELGDSALYLCASSFQGLQETQYFGPGTRLLVL.